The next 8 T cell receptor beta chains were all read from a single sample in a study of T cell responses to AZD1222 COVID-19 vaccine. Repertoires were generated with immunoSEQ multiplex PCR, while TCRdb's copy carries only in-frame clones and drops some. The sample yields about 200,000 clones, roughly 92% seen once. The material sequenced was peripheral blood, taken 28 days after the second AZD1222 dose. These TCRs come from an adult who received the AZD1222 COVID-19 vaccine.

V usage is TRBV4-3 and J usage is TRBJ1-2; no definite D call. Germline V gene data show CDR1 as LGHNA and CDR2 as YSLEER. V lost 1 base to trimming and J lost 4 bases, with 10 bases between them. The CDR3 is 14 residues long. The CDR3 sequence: CASSQVGDLYGYTF. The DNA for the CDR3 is TGCGCCAGCAGCCAAGTCGGAGATCTCTATGGCTACACCTTC.

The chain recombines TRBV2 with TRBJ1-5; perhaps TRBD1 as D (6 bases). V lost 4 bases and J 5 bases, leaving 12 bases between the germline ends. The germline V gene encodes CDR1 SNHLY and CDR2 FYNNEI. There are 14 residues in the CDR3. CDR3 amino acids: CASSVTGVDQPQHF. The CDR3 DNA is TGTGCCAGCAGTGTGACAGGAGTCGATCAGCCCCAGCATTTT.

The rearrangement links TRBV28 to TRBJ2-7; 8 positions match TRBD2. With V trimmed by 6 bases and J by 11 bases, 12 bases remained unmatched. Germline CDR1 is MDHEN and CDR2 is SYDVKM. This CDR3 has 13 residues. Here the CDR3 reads CASRTGTSRQEYF. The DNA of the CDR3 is TGTGCCAGCAGGACCGGGACTAGTCGTCAGGAGTACTTC. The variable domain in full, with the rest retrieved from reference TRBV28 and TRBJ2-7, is DVKVTQSSRYLVKRTGEKVFLECVQDMDHENMFWYRQDPGLGLRLIYFSYDVKMKEKGDIPEGYSVSREKKERFSLILESASTNQTSMYLCASRTGTSRQEYFGPGTRLTVT.

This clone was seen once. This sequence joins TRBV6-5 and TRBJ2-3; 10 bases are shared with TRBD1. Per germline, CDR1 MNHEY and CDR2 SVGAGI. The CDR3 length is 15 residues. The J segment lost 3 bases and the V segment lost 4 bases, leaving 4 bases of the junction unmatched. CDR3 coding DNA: TGTGCCAGCAGTTCCAGGACAGGGGGGACAGATACGCAGTATTTT. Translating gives CASSSRTGGTDTQYF.

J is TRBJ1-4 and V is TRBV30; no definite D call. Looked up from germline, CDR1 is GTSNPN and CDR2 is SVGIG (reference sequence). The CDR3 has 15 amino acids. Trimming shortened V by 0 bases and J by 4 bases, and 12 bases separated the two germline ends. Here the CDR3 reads CAWSVGSGINEKLFF. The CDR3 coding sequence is TGTGCCTGGAGTGTGGGATCGGGGATTAATGAAAAACTGTTTTTT.

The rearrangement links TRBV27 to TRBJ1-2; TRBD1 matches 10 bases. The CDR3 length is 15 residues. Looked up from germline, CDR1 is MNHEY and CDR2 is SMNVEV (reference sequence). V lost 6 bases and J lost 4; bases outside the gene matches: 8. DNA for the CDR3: TGTGCCAGCAGCTCCCGGGACAGGGGTATCTATGGCTACACCTTC. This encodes CASSSRDRGIYGYTF.

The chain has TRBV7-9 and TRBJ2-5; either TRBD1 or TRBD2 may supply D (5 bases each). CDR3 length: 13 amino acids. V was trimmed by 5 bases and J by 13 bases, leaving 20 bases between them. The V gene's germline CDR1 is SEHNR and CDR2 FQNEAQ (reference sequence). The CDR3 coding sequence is TGTGCCAGCAGCCCCCGGGACCGCGAAGTTTGGTACTTC. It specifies CASSPRDREVWYF. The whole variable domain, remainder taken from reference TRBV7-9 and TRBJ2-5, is DTGVSQNPRHKITKRGQNVTFRCDPISEHNRLYWYRQTLGQGPEFLTYFQNEAQLEKSRLLSDRFSAERPKGSFSTLEIQRTEQGDSAMYLCASSPRDREVWYFGPGTRLLVL.

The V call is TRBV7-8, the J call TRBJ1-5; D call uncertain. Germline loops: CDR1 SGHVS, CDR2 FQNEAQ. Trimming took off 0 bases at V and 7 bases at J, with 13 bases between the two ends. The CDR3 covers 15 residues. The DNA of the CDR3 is TGTGCCAGCAGCTTAGCAAAAAAAGACCGGCAGCCCCAGCATTTT. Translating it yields CASSLAKKDRQPQHF.